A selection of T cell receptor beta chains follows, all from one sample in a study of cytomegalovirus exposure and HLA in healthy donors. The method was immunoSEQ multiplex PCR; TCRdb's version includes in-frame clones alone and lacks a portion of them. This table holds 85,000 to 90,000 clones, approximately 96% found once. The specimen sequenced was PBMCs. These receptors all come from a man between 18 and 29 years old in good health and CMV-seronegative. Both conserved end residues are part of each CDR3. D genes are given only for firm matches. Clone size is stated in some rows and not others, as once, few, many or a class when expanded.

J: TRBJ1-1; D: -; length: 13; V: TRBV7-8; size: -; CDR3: CASTQEVGTEAFF; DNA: TGTGCCAGCACCCAGGAGGTCGGGACTGAAGCTTTCTTT
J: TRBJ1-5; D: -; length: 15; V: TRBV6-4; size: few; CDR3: CASSEGGEGNQPQHF; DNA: TGTGCCAGCAGTGAGGGGGGTGAGGGCAATCAGCCCCAGCATTTT
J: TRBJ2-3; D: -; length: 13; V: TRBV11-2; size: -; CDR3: CASSLYNTDTQYF; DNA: TGTGCCAGCAGCTTGTATAACACAGATACGCAGTATTTT
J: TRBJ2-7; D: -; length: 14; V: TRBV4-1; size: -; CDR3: CASSPQGGLYEQYF; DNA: TGCGCCAGCAGCCCACAGGGAGGGCTCTACGAGCAGTACTTC
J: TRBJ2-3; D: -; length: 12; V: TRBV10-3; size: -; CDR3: CAISEVADTQYF; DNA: TGTGCCATCAGTGAGGTCGCAGATACGCAGTATTTT
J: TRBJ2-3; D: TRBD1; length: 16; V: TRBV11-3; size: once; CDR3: CASSVSTGQSTDTQYF; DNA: TGTGCCAGCAGCGTTTCTACGGGACAGTCCACAGATACGCAGTATTTT
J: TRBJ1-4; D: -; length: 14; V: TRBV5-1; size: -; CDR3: CASSGGGGEEKLFF; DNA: TGCGCCAGCAGCGGGGGGGGAGGCGAAGAAAAACTGTTTTTT
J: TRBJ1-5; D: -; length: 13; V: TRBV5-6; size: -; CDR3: CASSTGGNQPQHF; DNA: TGTGCCAGCAGTACAGGCGGCAATCAGCCCCAGCATTTT
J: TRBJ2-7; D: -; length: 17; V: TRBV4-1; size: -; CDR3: CASSTPLRTSSGHEQYF; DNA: TGCGCCAGCAGCACCCCCCTCAGGACATCCTCGGGCCACGAGCAGTACTTC
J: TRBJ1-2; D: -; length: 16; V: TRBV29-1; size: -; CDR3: CSVHDWKRLHGNGYTF; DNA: TGCAGCGTTCACGATTGGAAACGTCTTCACGGGAATGGCTACACCTTC
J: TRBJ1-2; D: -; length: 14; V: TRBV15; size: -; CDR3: CATSGMDSYYGYTF; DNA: TGTGCCACCAGCGGGATGGACAGCTACTATGGCTACACCTTC
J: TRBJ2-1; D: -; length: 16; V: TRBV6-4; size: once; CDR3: CASSDSAGANYNEQFF; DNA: TGTGCCAGCAGTGACTCTGCAGGGGCTAATTACAATGAGCAGTTCTTC
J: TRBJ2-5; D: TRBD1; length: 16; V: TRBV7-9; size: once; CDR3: CASSLPRDREKETQYF; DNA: TGTGCCAGCAGCTTACCGCGGGACAGGGAAAAAGAGACCCAGTACTTC
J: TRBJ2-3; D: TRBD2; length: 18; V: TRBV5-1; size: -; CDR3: CASSSDTKTSGSTDTQYF; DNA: TGCGCCAGCAGCTCCGATACCAAGACTAGCGGGAGTACAGATACGCAGTATTTT
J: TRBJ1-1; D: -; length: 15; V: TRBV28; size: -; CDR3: CASRWGSWTSAEAFF; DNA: TGTGCCAGCAGGTGGGGATCTTGGACTAGCGCTGAAGCTTTCTTT
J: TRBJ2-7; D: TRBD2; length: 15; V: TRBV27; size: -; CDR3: CASSFSGEASYEQYF; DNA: TGTGCCAGCAGTTTTAGCGGGGAAGCCTCCTACGAGCAGTACTTC
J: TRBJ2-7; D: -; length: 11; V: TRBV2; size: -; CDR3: CASRSSYEQYF; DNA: TGTGCCAGCAGGAGCTCCTACGAGCAGTACTTC
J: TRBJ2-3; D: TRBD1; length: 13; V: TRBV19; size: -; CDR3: CASSDRGADTQYF; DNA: TGTGCCAGTAGCGACAGGGGTGCAGATACGCAGTATTTT
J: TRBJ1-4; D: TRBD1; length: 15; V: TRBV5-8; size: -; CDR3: CASSYGQATNEKLFF; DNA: TGTGCCAGCAGTTACGGACAGGCAACTAATGAAAAACTGTTTTTT
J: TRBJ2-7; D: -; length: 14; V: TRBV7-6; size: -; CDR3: CASSSGEGNYEQYF; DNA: TGTGCCAGCAGCTCAGGGGAGGGAAACTACGAGCAGTACTTC
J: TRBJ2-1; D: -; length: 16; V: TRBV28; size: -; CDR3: CASSPLGVYSYNEQFF; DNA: TGTGCCAGCAGTCCCCTCGGGGTTTACTCCTACAATGAGCAGTTCTTC
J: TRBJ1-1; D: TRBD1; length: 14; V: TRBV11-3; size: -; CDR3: CASSLEGQVTEAFF; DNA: TGTGCCAGCAGCTTAGAGGGACAGGTCACTGAAGCTTTCTTT
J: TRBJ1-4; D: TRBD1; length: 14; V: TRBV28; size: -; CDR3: CASRKTGSYEKLFF; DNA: TGTGCCAGCAGAAAGACAGGGTCTTATGAAAAACTGTTTTTT
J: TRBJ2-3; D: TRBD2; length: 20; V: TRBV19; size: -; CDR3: CASSMAPMGSPSGSGDTQYF; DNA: TGTGCCAGTAGTATGGCCCCCATGGGTAGTCCTAGCGGGAGTGGGGATACGCAGTATTTT
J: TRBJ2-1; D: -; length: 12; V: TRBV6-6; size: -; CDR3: CASNPSRDSLIF; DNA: TGTGCCAGCAACCCTAGCCGGGACTCCCTCATCTTC
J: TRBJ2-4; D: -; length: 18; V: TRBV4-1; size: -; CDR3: CASSQVVSTELAKNIQYF; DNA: TGCGCCAGCAGCCAAGTTGTAAGTACAGAACTAGCCAAAAACATTCAGTACTTC
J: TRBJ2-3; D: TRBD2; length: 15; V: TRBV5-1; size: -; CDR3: CASGLSGGRGDTQYF; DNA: TGCGCCAGCGGTTTGAGCGGGGGTCGAGGAGATACGCAGTATTTT
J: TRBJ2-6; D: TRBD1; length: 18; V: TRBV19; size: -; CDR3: CASTDPGTVLSGANVLTF; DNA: TGTGCCAGTACCGATCCCGGGACAGTACTGTCTGGGGCCAACGTCCTGACTTTC
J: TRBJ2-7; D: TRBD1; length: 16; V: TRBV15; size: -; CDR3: CATSGPGQGDGVEQYF; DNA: TGTGCCACCAGCGGTCCGGGACAGGGGGACGGGGTGGAGCAGTACTTC
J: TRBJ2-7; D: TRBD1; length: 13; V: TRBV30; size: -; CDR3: CAWSVGQGSEQYF; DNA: TGTGCCTGGAGTGTCGGACAGGGATCTGAGCAGTACTTC
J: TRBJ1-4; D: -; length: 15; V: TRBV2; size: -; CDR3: CASSHQGRGDEKLFF; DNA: TGTGCCAGCAGTCATCAGGGGAGGGGGGATGAAAAACTGTTTTTT
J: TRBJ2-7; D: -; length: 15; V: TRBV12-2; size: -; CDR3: CASRPSGREDDEQYF; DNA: TGTGCAAGTCGCCCTAGCGGGAGGGAGGACGACGAGCAGTACTTC
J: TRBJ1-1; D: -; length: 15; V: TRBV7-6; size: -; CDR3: CASSLNREGNTEAFF; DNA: TGTGCCAGCAGCTTAAACAGGGAAGGGAACACTGAAGCTTTCTTT
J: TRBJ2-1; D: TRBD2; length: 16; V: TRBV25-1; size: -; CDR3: CASSDSGLAGGNEQFF; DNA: TGTGCCAGCAGTGATTCGGGACTAGCGGGAGGTAATGAGCAGTTCTTC
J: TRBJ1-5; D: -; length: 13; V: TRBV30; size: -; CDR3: CAWSGTVQSAQHF; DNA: TGTGCCTGGAGTGGGACAGTTCAATCAGCCCAGCATTTT
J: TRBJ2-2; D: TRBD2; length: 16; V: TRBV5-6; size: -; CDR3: CASSSIAGKVTGELFF; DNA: TGTGCCAGCAGCTCCATAGCGGGGAAGGTCACCGGGGAGCTGTTTTTT
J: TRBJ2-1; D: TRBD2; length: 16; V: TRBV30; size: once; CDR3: CAWKGSGSTPLYEQFF; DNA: TGTGCCTGGAAGGGTAGCGGGAGCACCCCATTGTATGAGCAGTTCTTC
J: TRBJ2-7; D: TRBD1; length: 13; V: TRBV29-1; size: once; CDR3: CSVAGQGVYEQYF; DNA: TGCAGCGTGGCGGGACAGGGGGTTTACGAGCAGTACTTC
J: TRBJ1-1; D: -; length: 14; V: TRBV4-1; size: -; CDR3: CASSHADRNTEAFF; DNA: TGCGCCAGCAGCCACGCGGACAGGAACACTGAAGCTTTCTTT
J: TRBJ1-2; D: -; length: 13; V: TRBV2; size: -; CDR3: CASRIGQSYGYTF; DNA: TGTGCCAGCAGGATCGGACAGTCCTATGGCTACACCTTC
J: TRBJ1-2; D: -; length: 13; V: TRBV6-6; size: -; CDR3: CASSKLQGYGYTF; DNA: TGTGCCAGCAGTAAACTCCAGGGTTATGGCTACACCTTC
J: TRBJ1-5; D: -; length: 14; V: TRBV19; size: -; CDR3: CASSRREANQPQHF; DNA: TGTGCCAGTAGTCGCCGGGAAGCAAATCAGCCCCAGCATTTT
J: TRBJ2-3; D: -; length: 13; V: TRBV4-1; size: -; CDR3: CASSQQNTDTQYF; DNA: TGCGCCAGCAGCCAACAGAACACAGATACGCAGTATTTT
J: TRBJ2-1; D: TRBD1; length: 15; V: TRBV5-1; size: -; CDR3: CASSAGTASYNEQFF; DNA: TGCGCCAGCAGCGCTGGGACAGCAAGTTACAATGAGCAGTTCTTC
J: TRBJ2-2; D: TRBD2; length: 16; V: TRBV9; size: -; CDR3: CASSVESTSDLGELFF; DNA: TGTGCCAGCAGCGTAGAGTCGACTAGCGATCTTGGGGAGCTGTTTTTT
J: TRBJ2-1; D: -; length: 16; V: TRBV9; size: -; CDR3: CASSADLRANYNEQFF; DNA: TGTGCCAGCAGCGCGGACTTGCGGGCCAACTACAATGAGCAGTTCTTC
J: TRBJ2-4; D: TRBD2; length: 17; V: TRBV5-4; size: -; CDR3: CASSPGTSEIAKNIQYF; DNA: TGTGCCAGCAGCCCAGGGACTAGCGAGATAGCCAAAAACATTCAGTACTTC
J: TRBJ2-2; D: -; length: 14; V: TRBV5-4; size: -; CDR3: CASSLGVNTGELFF; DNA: TGTGCCAGCAGCTTGGGGGTAAACACCGGGGAGCTATTTTTT
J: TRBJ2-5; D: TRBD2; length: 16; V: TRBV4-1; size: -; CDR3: CASSQVVSGSGETQYF; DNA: TGCGCCAGCAGCCAAGTTGTCAGCGGGAGTGGAGAGACCCAGTACTTC
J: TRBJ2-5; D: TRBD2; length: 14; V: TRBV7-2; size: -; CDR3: CASSSGLALETQYF; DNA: TGTGCCAGCAGCTCGGGACTAGCACTAGAGACCCAGTACTTC
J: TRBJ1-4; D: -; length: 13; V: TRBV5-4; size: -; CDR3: CASSLAGDEKLFF; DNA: TGTGCCAGCAGCTTGGCAGGGGATGAAAAACTGTTTTTT
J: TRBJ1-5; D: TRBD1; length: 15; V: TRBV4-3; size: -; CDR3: CASSQDGTENQPQHF; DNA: TGCGCCAGCAGCCAAGACGGGACAGAAAATCAGCCCCAGCATTTT
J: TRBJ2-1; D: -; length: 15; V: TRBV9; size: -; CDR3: CASSVAGNYFDEQFF; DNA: TGTGCCAGCAGCGTAGCGGGGAATTATTTCGATGAGCAGTTCTTC
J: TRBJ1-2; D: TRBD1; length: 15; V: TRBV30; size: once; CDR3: CAWSAPGQATYGYTF; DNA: TGTGCCTGGAGTGCACCGGGACAGGCAACTTATGGCTACACCTTC